These 27 T cell receptor beta chains came from one sample sequenced in a study of cytomegalovirus exposure and HLA in healthy donors. Amplification used 60 Vbeta primers and 13 Jbeta primers. Here immunoSEQ multiplex PCR was the method, and the copy in TCRdb shows in-frame clones only, minus some. The sample consists of 100,000 to 140,000 clones, roughly 82% of them appearing once. Sequenced input: PBMCs. The receptors originated from a man aged 25 to 45 in good health and CMV-seropositive.

The chain couples TRBV18 to TRBJ2-7; tentative D call: TRBD1 (5 bases). The germline V gene encodes CDR1 KGHSH and CDR2 LQKENI. V shed 3 bases and J shed 9 bases, with 15 bases lying between them. This CDR3 region has 13 residues. The CDR3 DNA is TGTGCCAGCTCACCGGATACAGGTCCTACGCAGTACTTC. Translated, it gives CASSPDTGPTQYF.

V gene TRBV6-5 combines with J gene TRBJ1-5; no clear D. Deletions cut 5 bases from V and 9 bases from J, with 17 bases between. The CDR3 covers 14 residues. CDR1 and CDR2 (germline): MNHEY, SVGAGI. The CDR3 DNA reads as TGTGCCAGCAGTGAACCGGAGGCCCCCCGGCCCCAGCATTTT. This codes for CASSEPEAPRPQHF.

This chain connects TRBV27 to TRBJ2-7, with 7 bases aligning to TRBD1. CDR1 and CDR2 from the germline V gene are MNHEY and SMNVEV (reference sequence). V gave up 6 bases and J gave up 3 bases; unmatched junction bases: 11. The CDR3 spans 15 residues. CDR3 region: CASRASGTASYEQYF. CDR3 DNA: TGTGCCAGCAGGGCCTCCGGGACAGCAAGCTACGAGCAGTACTTC.

This chain links TRBV21-1 with TRBJ2-3; TRBD2, as called in the table, went unchecked against the DNA. TRBV21-1 is a pseudogene. The CDR3 spans 16 residues. The CDR3 nucleotides are TGTGCCAGCAGCAAAGTGGGGGGGCTGGGGGCAGATACGCAGTATTTT. Translated, it gives CASSKVGGLGADTQYF.

The chain uses TRBV2 and TRBJ1-1, with 9 bases lining up with TRBD1. The CDR3 totals 17 residues. Trimming at V came to 6 bases and at J to 4 bases, leaving 15 bases not matched to a gene. Germline V CDR1 and CDR2: SNHLY, FYNNEI. The CDR3 DNA reads TGTGCCAGCAGCCGGGACAGGGTTATGTCTACAGTCACTGAAGCTTTCTTT. Its translation is CASSRDRVMSTVTEAFF. The full variable domain, its missing parts supplied by reference TRBV2 and TRBJ1-1, is EPEVTQTPSHQVTQMGQEVILRCVPISNHLYFYWYRQILGQKVEFLVSFYNNEISEKSEIFDDQFSVERPDGSNFTLKIRSTKLEDSAMYFCASSRDRVMSTVTEAFFGQGTRLTVV.

This clone has a handful of counts. The CDR3 nucleotides read TGTGCCAGCAACCGGGACAGGAGCTCCTACGAGCAGTACTTC. It yields the protein CASNRDRSSYEQYF. The chain is built from TRBV2 and TRBJ2-7; 8 bases fit TRBD1. The CDR3 sequence is 14 residues long. Germline lookup yields CDR1 SNHLY and CDR2 FYNNEI. With V trimmed by 7 bases and J by 0 bases, 5 bases remained unmatched.

The V and J genes are TRBV15 and TRBJ1-3; tentative D call: TRBD1 (5 bases). The CDR3 is made up of 17 amino acids. V lost 0 bases and J lost 4, with 16 bases in between. Per germline, CDR1 LNHNV and CDR2 YYDKDF (reference sequence). CDR3 in DNA: TGTGCCACCAGCAGAGATTGGCAGGGAGGCGGAGGAAACACCATATATTTT. Translating it yields CATSRDWQGGGGNTIYF.

This chain uses TRBV6-1 with TRBJ2-3; possible D gene TRBD2, 7 bases. The CDR3 contains 13 residues. Looked up from germline, CDR1 is MNHNS and CDR2 is SASEGT. The ends were cut back, 7 bases at V and 8 bases at J, with 16 bases in the middle. CDR3 nucleotide sequence: TGTGCCAGCACCGAGGGGGGGCAGGGTACGCAGTATTTT. Translated: CASTEGGQGTQYF.

This clone has a single count. The chain is built from TRBV5-1 and TRBJ1-6, with D possibly matching TRBD1 (6 bases). This CDR3 contains 12 residues. V was shortened by 5 bases and J by 6 bases, with 6 bases between the two germline ends. Germline CDR1 is SGHRS and CDR2 is YFSETQ. The CDR3 DNA reads TGCGCCAGCAGACAGGGTAATTCACCCCTCCACTTT. This sequence encodes CASRQGNSPLHF.

The chain has TRBV25-1 and TRBJ2-7, with a weak D call TRBD1 (6 bases). The V and J ends lost 4 bases and 5 bases respectively, with 18 bases between them. The CDR3 loop spans 15 amino acids. Germline V lookup: CDR1 MGHDK, CDR2 SYGVNS. CDR3 sequence reads: CASSAWGTGLHEQYF. The DNA for the CDR3 is TGTGCCAGCAGTGCATGGGGAACAGGGCTGCACGAGCAGTACTTC.

V and J are TRBV29-1 and TRBJ2-7; 10 positions agree with TRBD1. Germline CDR1 and CDR2: SQVTM and ANQGSEA. The CDR3 extends over 13 amino acids. Germline trimming cut 7 bases from V and 2 bases from J; bases unmatched to any gene: 5. CDR3 DNA sequence: TGCAGCGCCTCCGGGACAGGGGCCTACGAGCAGTACTTC. It codes for CSASGTGAYEQYF.

The chain carries TRBV6-5 and TRBJ2-5, with 7 bases aligning to TRBD1. The CDR3 runs 14 residues. Unmatched junction bases numbered 3, after V lost 4 bases and J lost 1 base. CDR1 is MNHEY and CDR2 is SVGAGI in the germline V gene. The CDR3 coding sequence is TGTGCCAGCAGTTCAGGGACAGCCCAAGAGACCCAGTACTTC. Protein product: CASSSGTAQETQYF.

The chain joins TRBV2 to TRBJ2-1, with 7 bases lining up with TRBD1. Looked up from germline, CDR1 is SNHLY and CDR2 is FYNNEI. CDR3 length: 13 amino acids. J lost 7 bases, V lost 4 bases, and 4 bases had no gene match. As DNA, the CDR3 is TGTGCCAGCAGTGGACAGGGTTTAAATGAGCAGTTCTTC. Residues: CASSGQGLNEQFF. Full variable domain (missing parts from reference TRBV2 and TRBJ2-1): EPEVTQTPSHQVTQMGQEVILRCVPISNHLYFYWYRQILGQKVEFLVSFYNNEISEKSEIFDDQFSVERPDGSNFTLKIRSTKLEDSAMYFCASSGQGLNEQFFGPGTRLTVL.

This chain connects TRBV6-5 to TRBJ2-3, with TRBD2 matching over 7 bases. V was clipped by 7 bases and J by 6 bases; unmatched bases: 13. The CDR3 is 15 amino acids. Germline lookup yields CDR1 MNHEY and CDR2 SVGAGI. CDR3 loop: CASTRGGGGSDTQYF. CDR3 DNA sequence: TGTGCCAGCACTAGGGGTGGCGGGGGTTCGGATACGCAGTATTTT.

The sample holds a few counts of this clone. This sequence joins TRBV5-1 and TRBJ1-1; maybe TRBD1 (6 bases). CDR1 is SGHRS, CDR2 YFSETQ, per germline. V was clipped by 4 bases and J by 7 bases, with 20 bases between them. The CDR3 contains 15 residues. CDR3 region: CASSPWGGAGSEAFF. CDR3 in DNA: TGCGCCAGCAGCCCCTGGGGGGGCGCGGGAAGTGAAGCTTTCTTT.

V gene TRBV5-1 combines with J gene TRBJ1-5, with a tentative D call TRBD1 (5 bases). V shed 0 bases and J shed 5 bases, with 12 bases lying between them. Germline V lookup: CDR1 SGHRS, CDR2 YFSETQ. The CDR3 is 15 amino acids. The CDR3 DNA follows: TGCGCCAGCAGCTTGGAGCCGGGAGGGGATCAGCCCCAGCATTTT. The encoded protein is CASSLEPGGDQPQHF.

DNA for the CDR3: TGTGCCAGCAGCTTAGAGGGACTAGCGGGCTATAACACAGATACGCAGTATTTT. It specifies CASSLEGLAGYNTDTQYF. V and J are TRBV13 and TRBJ2-3; TRBD2 agrees at 12 bases. CDR3 length: 18 residues. Germline V gives CDR1 PRHDT, CDR2 FYEKMQ (reference sequence). V was pared by 1 base and J by 2 bases, with 7 bases of the junction left unmatched.

The gene calls are TRBV6-1 and TRBJ1-5; maybe TRBD1 (6 bases). This CDR3 is 13 amino acids long. V shed 8 bases and J shed 1 base, with 9 bases lying between them. Per the germline V gene, CDR1 is MNHNS and CDR2 is SASEGT. The CDR3 sequence: CASSGQSNQPQHF. CDR3 nucleotide sequence: TGTGCCAGCTCGGGACAAAGCAATCAGCCCCAGCATTTT.

CDR3 amino acids: CASSISGEGKNIQYF. CDR3 nucleotide sequence: TGTGCCAGCAGTATATCAGGGGAAGGCAAAAACATTCAGTACTTC. J is TRBJ2-4 and V is TRBV25-1; D is possibly TRBD1 (6 bases). The CDR3 has 15 amino acids. The germline V gene has CDR1 MGHDK and CDR2 SYGVNS. The V and J ends lost 5 bases and 3 bases respectively, with 14 bases between them. The whole variable domain, remainder taken from reference TRBV25-1 and TRBJ2-4, is EADIYQTPRYLVIGTGKKITLECSQTMGHDKMYWYQQDPGMELHLIHYSYGVNSTEKGDLSSESTVSRIRTEHFPLTLESARPSHTSQYLCASSISGEGKNIQYFGAGTRLSVL.

In DNA, the CDR3 is TGTGCCAGCAGTGAAGACAGAGCAGGGCCAAACACTGAAGCTTTCTTT. Its protein product is CASSEDRAGPNTEAFF. The rearrangement joins TRBV2 to TRBJ1-1; D possibly corresponds to TRBD1 (5 bases). The V gene lost 1 base and the J gene lost 2 bases, with 14 bases spanning the gap. CDR3 length: 16 residues. Germline lookup yields CDR1 SNHLY and CDR2 FYNNEI. The whole variable domain, filled in from reference TRBV2 and TRBJ1-1, reads EPEVTQTPSHQVTQMGQEVILRCVPISNHLYFYWYRQILGQKVEFLVSFYNNEISEKSEIFDDQFSVERPDGSNFTLKIRSTKLEDSAMYFCASSEDRAGPNTEAFFGQGTRLTVV.

The V call is TRBV4-1, the J call TRBJ1-1; D not certain. Germline CDR1 reads MGHRA; CDR2 reads YSYEKL. There are 14 residues in the CDR3. Deletions cut 4 bases from V and 1 base from J, with 10 bases between. The CDR3 bases are TGCGCCAGCAGCCCCAAAACACGGAACACTGAAGCTTTCTTT. It translates to CASSPKTRNTEAFF.

The CDR3 nucleotides are TGTGCCAGCAAAGGACAGGGGGCGCGTAGTGAGCAGTTCTTC. This gives the protein CASKGQGARSEQFF. V gene TRBV27 combines with J gene TRBJ2-1; 11 nucleotides match TRBD1. The CDR3 has 14 residues. Germline CDR1 and CDR2: MNHEY and SMNVEV (reference sequence). Trimming cost V 7 bases and J 9 bases; bases outside gene matches: 8.

The rearrangement joins TRBV11-1 to TRBJ2-2; D is unclear. Germline lookup yields CDR1 SGHAT and CDR2 FQDESV (reference sequence). The CDR3 is made up of 15 amino acids. Trimming stripped 3 bases from V and 6 bases from J, with 14 bases between. DNA for the CDR3: TGTGCCAGCAGCTTCTCAACAGATACGGCCGGGGAGCTGTTTTTT. Translated, it gives CASSFSTDTAGELFF.

The J gene is TRBJ2-5, the V gene TRBV4-2; TRBD2 aligns across 12 bases. Gene TRBJ2-7 matches the end of the DNA better, so the J call may be wrong. The CDR3 is 17 amino acids. Germline V lookup: CDR1 LGHNA, CDR2 YNFKEQ. The CDR3, as DNA: TGTGCCAGCAGCCAAGAGGGGGCTAGCGGGGGGGCCTACGAGCAGTACTTC. It encodes CASSQEGASGGAYEQYF.

The rearrangement joins TRBV5-1 to TRBJ2-7, with 11 bases matching TRBD2. Per germline, CDR1 SGHRS and CDR2 YFSETQ. The CDR3 extends over 14 amino acids. Trimming cost V 5 bases and J 6 bases; bases outside gene matches: 7. The CDR3 spells CASRLAGELSEQYF. In DNA, the CDR3 is TGCGCCAGCAGACTAGCGGGGGAACTAAGCGAGCAGTACTTC. The full variable domain, rest sourced from reference TRBV5-1 and TRBJ2-7, is KAGVTQTPRYLIKTRGQQVTLSCSPISGHRSVSWYQQTPGQGLQFLFEYFSETQRNKGNFPGRFSGRQFSNSRSEMNVSTLELGDSALYLCASRLAGELSEQYFGPGTRLTVT.

The chain uses TRBV7-9 and TRBJ2-1; tentatively, D is TRBD2 (6 bases). The CDR3 length is 17 residues. The V gene lost 1 base and the J gene lost 6 bases, with 19 bases spanning the gap. Germline loops: CDR1 SEHNR, CDR2 FQNEAQ (reference sequence). This chain's CDR3 is CASSLGAGRLGGNEQFF. CDR3 sequence (DNA): TGTGCCAGCAGCTTAGGTGCGGGCAGGCTCGGGGGCAATGAGCAGTTCTTC.

The chain couples TRBV6-1 to TRBJ2-3, with 15 nucleotides matching TRBD2. This CDR3 region has 15 residues. Trimming cost V 6 bases and J 6 bases; bases outside gene matches: 4. Germline CDR1 reads MNHNS; CDR2 reads SASEGT. The CDR3 nucleotides read TGTGCCAGCAGCTGGACTAGCGGGGGGGCCGATACGCAGTATTTT. Amino acid sequence: CASSWTSGGADTQYF.